A selection of T cell receptor beta chains follows, all from one sample in a study of shared clonotypes between healthy human individuals. This table comes from immunoSEQ multiplex PCR, and its TCRdb copy is limited to in-frame clones, with some not included. The data show roughly 1,600,000 clones, about 98.5% seen once. What was sequenced was naive CD4+ T cells sorted from blood. The receptors were gathered from a man aged 25 to 40 in good health. CDR3s include the opening cysteine and the closing phenylalanine or tryptophan. D genes are given only for firm matches. Only some rows state a clone size, as once, few, many or a class for expanded clones.

d_call j_call clone_size v_call cdr3_aa cdr3_nt
NA TRBJ2-2 NA TRBV7-2 CASSQRGGRTGELFF TGTGCCAGCAGCCAGCGTGGGGGGCGCACCGGGGAGCTGTTTTTT
NA TRBJ2-7 NA TRBV4-3 CASSLAGGNSYEQYF TGCGCCAGCAGCCTTGCGGGCGGGAACAGCTACGAGCAGTACTTC
NA TRBJ1-5 NA TRBV5-1 CASSSYGGENQPQHF TGCGCCAGCAGCTCCTACGGAGGGGAAAATCAGCCCCAGCATTTT
NA TRBJ1-4 NA TRBV25-1 CASSEFSLGDEKLFF TGTGCCAGCAGTGAATTCTCCCTTGGGGATGAAAAACTGTTTTTT
TRBD1 TRBJ2-5 NA TRBV5-1 CASSLPPAMGQPQETQYF TGCGCCAGCAGCTTGCCTCCCGCGATGGGACAGCCACAAGAGACCCAGTACTTC
NA TRBJ1-4 NA TRBV18 CASSPMSGRTNEKLFF TGTGCCAGCTCACCGATGTCAGGGAGAACTAATGAAAAACTGTTTTTT
TRBD1 TRBJ1-4 NA TRBV4-1 CASSQGTGVIEKLFF TGCGCCAGCAGCCAAGGTACAGGGGTAATAGAAAAACTGTTTTTT
NA TRBJ2-7 NA TRBV6-1 CASSLVDRSYEQYF TGTGCCAGCAGTCTAGTTGACCGTTCGTACGAGCAGTACTTC
TRBD2 TRBJ2-1 NA TRBV2 CASRPLAGVSNEQFF TGTGCCAGCAGGCCACTAGCGGGAGTATCCAATGAGCAGTTCTTC
TRBD1 TRBJ2-7 NA TRBV5-4 CASSIGQAPSYEQYF TGTGCCAGCAGCATAGGACAGGCCCCATCCTACGAGCAGTACTTC
NA TRBJ2-3 NA TRBV25-1 CASSEPGPSTDTQYF TGTGCCAGCAGTGAGCCGGGACCTAGCACAGATACGCAGTATTTT
TRBD1 TRBJ2-7 NA TRBV5-8 CASSSGQGVRDEQYF TGTGCCAGCAGCTCCGGACAGGGGGTACGGGACGAGCAGTACTTC
NA TRBJ2-1 NA TRBV7-9 CASSFRLGGGFF TGTGCCAGCAGCTTTCGACTTGGAGGGGGGTTCTTC
NA TRBJ2-1 once TRBV9 CASSVPRRWVCYNEQFF TGTGCCAGCAGCGTACCCCGTCGTTGGGTTTGCTACAATGAGCAGTTCTTC
TRBD2 TRBJ2-7 NA TRBV10-2 CASSGVSGLAGGGEQYF TGCGCCAGCAGTGGAGTGTCGGGACTAGCGGGAGGTGGCGAGCAGTACTTC
TRBD1 TRBJ2-3 NA TRBV12-5 CASARDRGARVRTDTQYF TGTGCTAGTGCGAGGGACAGGGGAGCAAGAGTTCGTACAGATACGCAGTATTTT
TRBD2 TRBJ2-3 NA TRBV28 CASIPSGRASTDTQYF TGTGCCAGCATTCCTAGCGGGAGGGCCAGCACAGATACGCAGTATTTT
TRBD2 TRBJ2-7 NA TRBV28 CASTKGTRRYEQYF TGTGCCAGCACTAAAGGGACTAGAAGGTACGAGCAGTACTTC
NA TRBJ1-1 NA TRBV7-3 CASSPTGMNTEAFF TGTGCCAGCAGCCCGACGGGAATGAACACTGAAGCTTTCTTT
NA TRBJ1-1 NA TRBV29-1 CSVQNLGVGRGEAFF TGCAGCGTTCAGAATTTGGGAGTGGGCCGAGGTGAAGCTTTCTTT
NA TRBJ2-7 NA TRBV7-9 CASSSIRFYEQYF TGTGCCAGCAGCTCCATCAGGTTCTACGAGCAGTACTTC
TRBD1 TRBJ1-5 NA TRBV2 CASSGDRTSNQPQHF TGTGCCAGCAGTGGGGACAGGACTAGCAATCAGCCCCAGCATTTT
NA TRBJ1-1 NA TRBV2 CASSLRDGRGLDEAFF TGTGCCAGCAGCCTCCGGGACGGACGAGGTTTAGATGAAGCTTTCTTT
NA TRBJ1-1 once TRBV4-3 CASSQVLERGATEAFF TGCGCCAGCAGCCAAGTTTTAGAGAGAGGGGCCACTGAAGCTTTCTTT
NA TRBJ2-5 NA TRBV5-6 CASSPKQGAWETQYF TGTGCCAGCAGCCCAAAACAGGGAGCTTGGGAGACCCAGTACTTC
TRBD1 TRBJ2-1 NA TRBV29-1 CSALSPGGRGEQFF TGCAGCGCCCTCAGTCCAGGGGGCAGGGGTGAGCAGTTCTTC
NA TRBJ1-4 NA TRBV28 CASSGDVKRYEKLFF TGTGCCAGCAGTGGGGACGTCAAGCGTTATGAAAAACTGTTTTTT
TRBD2 TRBJ2-1 NA TRBV7-2 CASNPSGSYNEQFF TGTGCCAGCAACCCTAGCGGCTCTTACAATGAGCAGTTCTTC
TRBD2 TRBJ2-3 NA TRBV14 CASSRGTSGRIQAQYF TGTGCCAGCAGCCGGGGGACTAGCGGGAGGATCCAGGCGCAGTATTTT
NA TRBJ1-2 NA TRBV9 CASSAGTGIYGYTF TGTGCCAGCAGCGCTGGGACCGGAATCTATGGCTACACCTTC
TRBD2 TRBJ2-3 NA TRBV7-3 CASSRYGRAGVGPDTQYF TGTGCCAGCAGTCGATACGGGAGGGCAGGGGTCGGGCCAGATACGCAGTATTTT
NA TRBJ1-2 NA TRBV10-2 CASTETSFVDGYTF TGCGCCAGCACGGAGACCTCTTTTGTGGATGGCTACACCTTC
TRBD2 TRBJ2-3 NA TRBV9 CASSVGGASGGRTDTQYF TGTGCCAGCAGCGTAGGTGGGGCTAGCGGGGGTCGCACAGATACGCAGTATTTT
NA TRBJ1-2 NA TRBV9 CASSVVAGSYGYTF TGTGCCAGCAGCGTAGTGGCAGGATCCTATGGCTACACCTTC
NA TRBJ2-1 NA TRBV28 CASSPGAGTPYNEQFF TGTGCCAGCAGTCCTGGCGCCGGGACTCCCTACAATGAGCAGTTCTTC
NA TRBJ2-2 NA TRBV10-1 CATQSGTSTGELFF TGCGCCACCCAGTCCGGGACCTCCACCGGGGAGCTGTTTTTT
TRBD1 TRBJ2-7 NA TRBV10-3 CATRTGGYYEQYF TGTGCCACCAGGACAGGGGGTTACTACGAGCAGTACTTC
TRBD2 TRBJ2-3 NA TRBV5-1 CASTSTGGRTDTQYF TGCGCCAGCACCTCTACGGGAGGCCGCACAGATACGCAGTATTTT
NA TRBJ2-1 NA TRBV7-6 CASSIVDGVSGEQFF TGTGCCAGCAGCATCGTGGATGGGGTAAGCGGTGAGCAGTTCTTC
NA TRBJ2-3 NA TRBV18 CASSPVSSAPSTDTQYF TGTGCCAGCTCACCGGTCTCTAGCGCACCAAGCACAGATACGCAGTATTTT
TRBD2 TRBJ2-1 NA TRBV9 CASSPRLAEYNEQFF TGTGCCAGCAGCCCGCGACTAGCGGAATACAATGAGCAGTTCTTC
TRBD2 TRBJ2-5 NA TRBV15 CATAGPTSGSLETQYF TGTGCCACCGCGGGCCCGACTAGCGGGAGTTTGGAGACCCAGTACTTC
NA TRBJ2-2 NA TRBV11-3 CASSLESPGELFF TGTGCCAGCAGCTTAGAATCCCCCGGGGAGCTGTTTTTT
TRBD2 TRBJ2-3 NA TRBV9 CASSVEGGPDTQYF TGTGCCAGCAGCGTGGAGGGAGGGCCAGATACGCAGTATTTT
NA TRBJ2-2 NA TRBV11-2 CASSFERAAGELFF TGTGCCAGCAGCTTTGAAAGGGCGGCCGGGGAGCTGTTTTTT
NA TRBJ1-4 NA TRBV5-4 CASSLAGLNEKLFF TGTGCCAGCAGCTTGGCGGGGCTTAATGAAAAACTGTTTTTT
TRBD1 TRBJ2-5 NA TRBV5-1 CASSPQQGPETQYF TGCGCCAGCAGCCCCCAACAGGGGCCAGAGACCCAGTACTTC
NA TRBJ2-2 NA TRBV7-2 CASSLGSRVSGELFF TGTGCCAGCAGCTTAGGATCCAGGGTGAGCGGGGAGCTGTTTTTT
NA TRBJ2-7 NA TRBV27 CASRRDGTLPGEQYF TGTGCCAGCAGAAGAGACGGGACTCTCCCGGGGGAGCAGTACTTC
NA TRBJ2-1 NA TRBV7-8 CASSSGSRAYNEQFF TGTGCCAGCAGCTCTGGGAGTCGGGCCTACAATGAGCAGTTCTTC
TRBD2 TRBJ2-7 NA TRBV7-2 CASSHKTSGGYEQYF TGTGCCAGCAGCCACAAGACTAGCGGGGGATACGAGCAGTACTTC
NA TRBJ1-4 NA TRBV7-9 CASSLMGDNEKLFF TGTGCCAGCAGCTTAATGGGGGATAATGAAAAACTGTTTTTT
NA TRBJ1-4 once TRBV29-1 CSVEKFPNEKLFF TGCAGCGTTGAAAAATTCCCTAATGAAAAACTGTTTTTT